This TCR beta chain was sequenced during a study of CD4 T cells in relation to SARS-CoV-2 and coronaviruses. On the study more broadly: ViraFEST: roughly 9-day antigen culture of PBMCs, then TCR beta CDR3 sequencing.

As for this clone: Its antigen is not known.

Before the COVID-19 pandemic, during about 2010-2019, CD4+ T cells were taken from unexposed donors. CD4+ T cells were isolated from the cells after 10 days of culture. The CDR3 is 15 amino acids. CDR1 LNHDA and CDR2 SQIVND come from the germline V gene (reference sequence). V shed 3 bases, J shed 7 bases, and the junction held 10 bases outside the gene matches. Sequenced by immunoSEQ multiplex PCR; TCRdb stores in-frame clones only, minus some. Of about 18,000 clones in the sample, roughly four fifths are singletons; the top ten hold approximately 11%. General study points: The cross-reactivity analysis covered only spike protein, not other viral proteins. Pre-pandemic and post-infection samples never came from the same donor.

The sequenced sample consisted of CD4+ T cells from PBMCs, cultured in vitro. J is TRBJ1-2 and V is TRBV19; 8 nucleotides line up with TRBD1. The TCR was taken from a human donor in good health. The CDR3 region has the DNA TGTGCCAGTAGTATCGCGGCGCAGGGGGCCTTTGGCTACACCTTC. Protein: CASSIAAQGAFGYTF.